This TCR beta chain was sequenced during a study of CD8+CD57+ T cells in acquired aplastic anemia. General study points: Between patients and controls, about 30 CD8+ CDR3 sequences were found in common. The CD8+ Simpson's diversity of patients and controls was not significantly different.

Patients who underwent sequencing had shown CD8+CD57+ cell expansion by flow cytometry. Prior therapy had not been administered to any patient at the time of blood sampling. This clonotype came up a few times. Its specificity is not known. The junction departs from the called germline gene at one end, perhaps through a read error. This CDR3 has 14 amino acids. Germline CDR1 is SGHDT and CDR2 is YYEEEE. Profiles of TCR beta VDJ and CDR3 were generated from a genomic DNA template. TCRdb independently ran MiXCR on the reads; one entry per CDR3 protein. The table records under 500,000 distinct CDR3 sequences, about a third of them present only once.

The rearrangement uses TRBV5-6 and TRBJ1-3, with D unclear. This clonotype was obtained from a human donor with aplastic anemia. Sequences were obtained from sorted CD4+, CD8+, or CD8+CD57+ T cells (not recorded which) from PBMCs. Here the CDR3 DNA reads TGTGCCAGCAGATTGGCTTACTCTGGAAACACCATATATTTT. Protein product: CASRLAYSGNTIYF.